Following are 18 T cell receptor beta chains from one sample sequenced in a study of blood T cell repertoires in COVID-19. The table came from immunoSEQ multiplex PCR; TCRdb's copy has only in-frame clones and leaves some out. The sample shows about 290,000 clones, just under 85% of them seen only once. The sequencing sample was made of peripheral blood. Every receptor here comes from a woman aged 50 to 65 with active or convalescent COVID-19.

The chain carries TRBV6-4 and TRBJ2-3, with D uncertain. The CDR3 is 15 amino acids. V lost 3 bases to trimming and J lost 1 base, with 11 bases between them. CDR1 is MRHNA, CDR2 SNTAGT, per germline. CDR3 amino acids: CASSEGIFGTDTQYF. The CDR3 region has the DNA TGTGCCAGCAGTGAGGGCATATTCGGCACAGATACGCAGTATTTT.

V is TRBV6-2 or TRBV6-3 and J is TRBJ1-4; the match to TRBD1 covers 7 bases. The germline gives CDR1 MNHEY, CDR2 SVGEGT. The CDR3 length is 16 residues. The junction had 11 bases not matched to a gene; V was cut back by 4 bases and J by 6 bases. DNA for the CDR3: TGTGCCAGCAGTTCCGGCCCGGACAGGCGAGATGAAAAACTGTTTTTT. Residues: CASSSGPDRRDEKLFF.

As concerns this clone: This specimen includes other DNA sequences encoding the same CDR3. The J gene is TRBJ1-5, the V gene TRBV18; no firm D call. V gave up 4 bases and J gave up 1 base, with 5 bases separating them. CDR1 is KGHSH and CDR2 is LQKENI in the germline V gene. The CDR3 runs to 13 residues. The CDR3 loop reads CASSRQSNQPQHF. Written as DNA, the CDR3 is TGTGCCAGCTCACGGCAGAGCAATCAGCCCCAGCATTTT.

The chain recombines TRBV28 with TRBJ1-5; no definite D call. The CDR3 has 12 amino acids. Germline lookup yields CDR1 MDHEN and CDR2 SYDVKM. V lost 4 bases and J 7 bases, leaving 8 bases between the germline ends. This CDR3 reads CASSSLRQPQHF. CDR3 DNA: TGTGCCAGCAGTTCCCTTCGGCAGCCCCAGCATTTT.

The V gene is TRBV9, the J gene TRBJ2-7; tentative D call: TRBD2 (5 bases). With 5 bases removed from V and 0 bases from J, the gap between germline ends came to 12 bases. This CDR3 is 14 amino acids long. The germline gives CDR1 SGDLS, CDR2 YYNGEE. The CDR3 is CASSRETVSYEQYF. CDR3 DNA sequence: TGTGCCAGCAGTAGGGAGACGGTCTCCTACGAGCAGTACTTC. Drawing the rest from reference TRBV9 and TRBJ2-7, the complete variable domain is DSGVTQTPKHLITATGQRVTLRCSPRSGDLSVYWYQQSLDQGLQFLIQYYNGEERAKGNILERFSAQQFPDLHSELNLSSLELGDSALYFCASSRETVSYEQYFGPGTRLTVT.

The chain couples TRBV2 to TRBJ1-2; D may be TRBD1 (5 bases). From germline, CDR1 is SNHLY and CDR2 FYNNEI. V was trimmed by 10 bases and J by 3 bases, leaving 15 bases between them. The length of the CDR3 is 13 residues. CDR3 sequence (DNA): TGTGCCAACGCGCAGGGTGGGGACTATGGCTACACCTTC. Translated, it gives CANAQGGDYGYTF.

The CDR3 nucleotides read TGTGCCAGCGGGACACTAGCGGGCACGGGGGAGCAGTTCTTC. Translated, it gives CASGTLAGTGEQFF. The chain recombines TRBV27 with TRBJ2-1, with 9 nucleotides matching TRBD2. Germline V gene sequence: CDR1 MNHEY, CDR2 SMNVEV (reference sequence). Losses at the gene ends were 8 bases for V and 10 bases for J; bases not matched to a gene: 12. The CDR3 is 14 amino acids.

The chain uses TRBV5-1 and TRBJ2-1; 14 bases are a match to TRBD2. This CDR3 spans 16 amino acids. Per the germline V gene, CDR1 is SGHRS and CDR2 is YFSETQ. The V gene end was trimmed by 7 bases and the J gene end by 8 bases; junction bases not matched to a gene: 11. The CDR3 loop reads CASSRTGTSGSYEQFF. The DNA of the CDR3 is TGCGCCAGCTCCCGAACCGGGACTAGCGGGAGCTATGAGCAGTTCTTC. Combining the CDR3 with reference TRBV5-1 and TRBJ2-1 gives the whole variable domain KAGVTQTPRYLIKTRGQQVTLSCSPISGHRSVSWYQQTPGQGLQFLFEYFSETQRNKGNFPGRFSGRQFSNSRSEMNVSTLELGDSALYLCASSRTGTSGSYEQFFGPGTRLTVL.

The rearrangement links TRBV2 to TRBJ1-1; no clear D gene. V lost 10 bases and J lost 1, with 10 bases in between. Germline lookup yields CDR1 SNHLY and CDR2 FYNNEI. The CDR3 runs 12 residues. Written as DNA, the CDR3 is TGTGCCACCCGGAGGCGGAACACTGAAGCTTTCTTT. Translation: CATRRRNTEAFF.

The chain recombines TRBV10-3 with TRBJ2-3; D call uncertain. Germline values: CDR1 ENHRY, CDR2 SYGVKD. The CDR3 extends over 13 amino acids. V was trimmed by 4 bases and J by 4 bases, leaving 9 bases between them. Written as DNA, the CDR3 is TGTGCCATCAGTGGGAGAGTCCCAGATACGCAGTATTTT. This translates into CAISGRVPDTQYF.

The CDR3 loop reads CASSLSGHPTDTQYF. CDR3 bases: TGTGCCAGCAGCCTATCGGGACACCCTACAGATACGCAGTATTTT. The genes are TRBV3-1 (or the pseudogene TRBV3-2) and TRBJ2-3; the D gene is possibly TRBD1 (6 bases). CDR3 length: 15 amino acids. The germline CDR1 and CDR2 sequences are LGHDT and YNNKEL (reference sequence). Trimming shortened V by 4 bases and J by 3 bases, and 14 bases separated the two germline ends.

The rearrangement links TRBV30 to TRBJ2-7; D is unresolved. Germline V gene sequence: CDR1 GTSNPN, CDR2 SVGIG (reference sequence). The CDR3 has 14 residues. Trimming left V 0 bases short and J 5 bases short, with 14 bases between. Here the CDR3 reads CAWSVSRILNEQYF. CDR3 coding DNA: TGTGCCTGGAGTGTGAGCAGGATCCTGAACGAGCAGTACTTC. Together with reference TRBV30 and TRBJ2-7, the CDR3 gives the full variable domain: SQTIHQWPATLVQPVGSPLSLECTVEGTSNPNLYWYRQAAGRGLQLLFYSVGIGQISSEVPQNLSASRPQDRQFILSSKKLLLSDSGFYLCAWSVSRILNEQYFGPGTRLTVT.

The chain joins TRBV18 to TRBJ2-7, with TRBD1 matching over 8 bases. Germline CDR1 KGHSH, CDR2 LQKENI. The CDR3 extends over 16 amino acids. Trimming removed 2 bases from V and 4 bases from J; junction bases left unmatched: 10. CDR3 sequence (DNA): TGTGCCAGCTCACCAGGGTTCCAGGGGGCGAGGTACGAGCAGTACTTC. Translating gives CASSPGFQGARYEQYF.

The chain recombines TRBV20-1 with TRBJ1-1; D not resolved. CDR1 is DFQATT, CDR2 SNEGSKA, per germline (reference sequence). Between the trimmed V and J ends, which lost 3 bases and 0 bases, there was a span of 8 bases. The CDR3 length is 13 residues. The CDR3 is CSASSVLNTEAFF. The CDR3 coding sequence is TGCAGTGCTAGTTCGGTATTGAACACTGAAGCTTTCTTT.

The gene calls are TRBV4-2 and TRBJ2-4; 8 bases are a match to TRBD2. Per germline, CDR1 LGHNA and CDR2 YNFKEQ. The CDR3 runs to 15 residues. The ends lost 1 base at V and 7 bases at J; junction bases unmatched: 6. The CDR3 DNA reads TGTGCCAGCAGCCAAGGATCAGCGGGGGAGAACATTCAGTACTTC. Protein product: CASSQGSAGENIQYF.

The chain links TRBV28 to TRBJ1-2; no definite D call. The CDR3 sequence is 11 residues long. V was trimmed by 1 base and J by 7 bases, leaving 4 bases between them. Germline V gene data show CDR1 as MDHEN and CDR2 as SYDVKM. Here the CDR3 reads CASSLYRGYTF. The CDR3 DNA reads TGTGCCAGCAGTTTATATCGTGGCTACACCTTC.

The chain employs TRBV4-1 and TRBJ2-1; TRBD2 aligns across 10 bases. In germline, CDR1 is MGHRA, CDR2 YSYEKL. This CDR3 has 15 amino acids. V was clipped by 3 bases and J by 8 bases; unmatched bases: 7. CDR3 sequence (DNA): TGCGCCAGCAGCCAGCTAGCGGGAGTCGGGGATGAGCAGTTCTTC. It translates to CASSQLAGVGDEQFF.

This sequence joins TRBV19 and TRBJ1-5, with 11 bases aligning to TRBD1. Looked up from germline, CDR1 is LNHDA and CDR2 is SQIVND (reference sequence). V was pared by 7 bases and J by 0 bases, with 20 bases of the junction left unmatched. The CDR3 extends over 21 amino acids. CDR3 loop: CASTPDRGRNVGPHSNQPQHF. The CDR3 DNA sequence: TGTGCCAGTACCCCGGACAGGGGGCGTAACGTAGGACCGCATAGCAATCAGCCCCAGCATTTT.